The 27 T cell receptor beta chains below were found in one sample sequenced in a study of T cell changes during pregnancy in multiple sclerosis. Profiling relied on immunoSEQ multiplex PCR, and the TCRdb table lists in-frame clones only, not all of them. The table has tens of thousands of clones, over 90% seen once. Material: CD8+ T cells from peripheral blood mononuclear cells, obtained in the third trimester of pregnancy. The source of these receptors is a female donor with multiple sclerosis, enrolled in a pregnancy study.

Details on this clone: The junction and the germline gene differ at one end; a read error may be behind it. V and J are TRBV5-6 and TRBJ2-1; D gene uncertain. This CDR3 has 17 residues. CDR1 is SGHDT, CDR2 YYEEEE, per germline. The CDR3 DNA follows: TGTGCCAGCTGCTTGAAGACTTTGCACGTAATGCTTTGTGAGCAGTTCTTC. Translated: CASCLKTLHVMLCEQFF.

This chain uses TRBV6-6 with TRBJ2-7, with 7 bases lining up with TRBD2. This CDR3 comprises 16 residues. Germline CDR1 is MNHNY and CDR2 is SVGAGI (reference sequence). The trim removed 4 bases at V and 2 bases at J, leaving 11 bases unmatched. In nucleotides, the CDR3 is TGTGCCAGCAGTTTTTCCCCGAGCGGGGCGACCTACGAGCAGTACTTC. Amino acids: CASSFSPSGATYEQYF.

The chain employs TRBV13 and TRBJ2-5, with TRBD1 matching over 9 bases. Trimming cost V 4 bases and J 2 bases; bases outside gene matches: 5. This CDR3 spans 15 amino acids. The germline CDR1 and CDR2 sequences are PRHDT and FYEKMQ (reference sequence). CDR3 nucleotides: TGTGCCAGCAGCTCCGGACAGGGGACTCAAGAGACCCAGTACTTC. Its translation is CASSSGQGTQETQYF.

The V gene is TRBV28, the J gene TRBJ2-7, with 10 nucleotides matching TRBD2. V lost 6 bases, J lost 7 bases, and 9 bases stayed unmatched. Germline CDR1 MDHEN, CDR2 SYDVKM. CDR3 length equals 14 residues. CDR3 sequence reads: CASSWTSGLGEQYF. For the CDR3, the DNA is TGTGCCAGCAGCTGGACTAGCGGACTGGGGGAGCAGTACTTC.

The chain couples TRBV10-2 to TRBJ2-7; D might be TRBD1 (6 bases). Trimming removed 5 bases from V and 2 bases from J, with 13 bases in between. Germline CDR1 is WSHSY and CDR2 is SAAADI. This CDR3 has 14 amino acids. The CDR3 DNA follows: TGCGCCAGCAGTCCAGGGGCTGCAGCCTACGAGCAGTACTTC. Its protein product is CASSPGAAAYEQYF.

The chain links TRBV10-3 to TRBJ2-2; D not certain. This CDR3 is 16 amino acids long. The germline CDR1 and CDR2 sequences are ENHRY and SYGVKD. The V gene lost 6 bases and the J gene lost 0 bases, with 14 bases spanning the gap. Here the CDR3 DNA reads TGTGCCATCAGCCCCCTTGGGCAGACGAACACCGGGGAGCTGTTTTTT. Translating it yields CAISPLGQTNTGELFF.

The V and J genes are TRBV18 and TRBJ1-2, with D perhaps matching TRBD1 (6 bases). There are 17 residues in the CDR3. The germline V and J ends were trimmed by 4 bases and 6 bases, with 24 bases remaining between them. CDR1 KGHSH and CDR2 LQKENI come from the germline V gene. CDR3 protein: CASSLNGKTGPSDGYTF. In nucleotides, the CDR3 is TGTGCCAGCTCACTCAATGGGAAAACAGGGCCTTCGGATGGCTACACCTTC.

The V and J genes are TRBV4-3 and TRBJ2-3, with 7 bases identical to TRBD2. V trimming: 2 bases; J trimming: 2 bases; junction bases outside the gene matches: 7. The CDR3 is made up of 16 amino acids. CDR1 is LGHNA and CDR2 is YSLEER in the germline V gene. The CDR3: CASSQTTSSYTDTQYF. The CDR3 DNA is TGCGCCAGCAGCCAAACGACTAGCTCGTACACAGATACGCAGTATTTT.

The chain combines TRBV6-5 with TRBJ2-1; the match to TRBD2 covers 7 bases. Germline V gives CDR1 MNHEY, CDR2 SVGAGI. The length of the CDR3 is 12 residues. V lost 2 bases to trimming and J lost 11 bases; unmatched junction nucleotides: 3. CDR3 DNA sequence: TGTGCCAGCAGTTACGAAGCGGGGAAGCAGTTCTTC. Protein: CASSYEAGKQFF.

This chain links TRBV28 with TRBJ2-1, with D tentatively TRBD1 (6 bases). Germline V gene lookup returns CDR1 MDHEN and CDR2 SYDVKM. Trimming removed 1 base at V and 9 bases at J, with 19 bases between. The CDR3 length is 16 residues. The CDR3 sequence: CASSLSWGRIRCEQFF. CDR3 sequence (DNA): TGTGCCAGCAGTTTATCGTGGGGGCGGATCAGGTGTGAGCAGTTCTTC.

The J gene is TRBJ2-3, the V gene TRBV11-1; 11 positions agree with TRBD2. The CDR3 sequence is 16 residues long. Germline CDR1 reads SGHAT; CDR2 reads FQDESV (reference sequence). V lost 5 bases to trimming and J lost 1 base; unmatched junction nucleotides: 5. In DNA form, the CDR3 reads TGTGCCAGCAGCCCGGGACTAGCGGAGCGCACAGATACGCAGTATTTT. It encodes CASSPGLAERTDTQYF.

This chain uses TRBV6-1 with TRBJ2-1; 13 bases line up with TRBD2. The CDR3 is made up of 16 amino acids. Germline V gene sequence: CDR1 MNHNS, CDR2 SASEGT. J lost 6 bases, V lost 4 bases, and 6 bases had no gene match. In DNA, the CDR3 is TGTGCCAGCAGTGCACCGGGACTAGCGGGACCCAATGAGCAGTTCTTC. Protein product: CASSAPGLAGPNEQFF.

This chain uses TRBV4-3 with TRBJ1-2, with no clear D. Trimming stripped 1 base from V and 7 bases from J, with 7 bases between. The CDR3 sequence is 12 residues long. Per germline, CDR1 LGHNA and CDR2 YSLEER. This chain's CDR3 is CASSQVGVGYTF. CDR3 bases: TGCGCCAGCAGCCAAGTTGGAGTTGGCTACACCTTC.

This chain connects TRBV7-2 to TRBJ2-7; 9 bases are shared with TRBD2. Trimming removed 3 bases from V and 2 bases from J; junction bases left unmatched: 2. CDR1 is SGHTA and CDR2 is FQGNSA in the germline V gene. This CDR3 contains 14 residues. CDR3 nucleotide sequence: TGTGCCAGCAGCTTTGGCGGGAGGGCCTACGAGCAGTACTTC. It translates to CASSFGGRAYEQYF.

The chain employs TRBV4-1 and TRBJ1-4, with 7 bases that match TRBD1. Unmatched junction bases numbered 0, after V lost 3 bases and J lost 5 bases. The CDR3 loop spans 13 amino acids. Germline V gives CDR1 MGHRA, CDR2 YSYEKL. In DNA, the CDR3 is TGCGCCAGCAGCCAGGACAGGAATGAAAAACTGTTTTTT. Its translation: CASSQDRNEKLFF.

The V gene is TRBV5-1, the J gene TRBJ2-1; 14 nucleotides agree with TRBD2. V gave up 5 bases and J gave up 8 bases; unmatched junction bases: 9. Germline-derived CDR1 and CDR2 are SGHRS and YFSETQ. The CDR3 extends over 16 amino acids. The CDR3 here is CASRTSPGLAGDEQFF. In DNA form, the CDR3 reads TGCGCCAGCAGAACCTCGCCGGGACTAGCGGGAGATGAGCAGTTCTTC.

This sequence joins TRBV9 and TRBJ2-2; 12 bases match TRBD2. Germline-derived CDR1 and CDR2 are SGDLS and YYNGEE. After removal of 4 bases from V and 6 bases from J, the junction contained 4 bases not matched to a gene. CDR3 length: 15 amino acids. CDR3 region: CASSTTSGSSGELFF. The CDR3 DNA reads TGTGCCAGCAGCACGACTAGCGGGAGTTCCGGGGAGCTGTTTTTT.

The chain is built from TRBV7-3 and TRBJ2-3; TRBD2 matches at 8 bases. Germline lookup yields CDR1 SGHTA and CDR2 FQGTGA. The CDR3 spans 17 residues. V lost 4 bases, J lost 6 bases, and 15 bases stayed unmatched. In DNA, the CDR3 is TGTGCCAGCAGCTCCCGCCTAAGCCCGGGAGGGCAGGATACGCAGTATTTT. Translating it yields CASSSRLSPGGQDTQYF.

The genes are TRBV5-1 and TRBJ2-7; TRBD1 matches 11 bases. With V trimmed by 3 bases and J by 6 bases, 2 bases remained unmatched. Germline V gene lookup returns CDR1 SGHRS and CDR2 YFSETQ. This CDR3 is built from 13 residues. The CDR3 protein is CASSSDRGPEQYF. The CDR3 DNA reads TGCGCCAGCAGCTCGGACAGGGGGCCCGAGCAGTACTTC. The full variable domain, completed using reference TRBV5-1 and TRBJ2-7, is KAGVTQTPRYLIKTRGQQVTLSCSPISGHRSVSWYQQTPGQGLQFLFEYFSETQRNKGNFPGRFSGRQFSNSRSEMNVSTLELGDSALYLCASSSDRGPEQYFGPGTRLTVT.

The V gene is TRBV15, the J gene TRBJ2-4; 11 positions agree with TRBD2. Germline V gene sequence: CDR1 LNHNV, CDR2 YYDKDF (reference sequence). The CDR3 has 15 amino acids. V gave up 0 bases and J gave up 10 bases; unmatched junction bases: 5. This chain's CDR3 is CATSRDTSGSGIQYF. Written as DNA, the CDR3 is TGTGCCACCAGCAGAGATACTAGCGGGAGTGGTATTCAGTACTTC.

J is TRBJ2-1 and V is TRBV19, with 14 bases matching TRBD2. Germline V gene lookup returns CDR1 LNHDA and CDR2 SQIVND (reference sequence). V shed 5 bases, J shed 4 bases, and the junction held 1 base outside the gene matches. The CDR3 sequence is 15 residues long. In DNA form, the CDR3 reads TGTGCCAGTAGTCGGACTAGCGGGGGGTACAATGAGCAGTTCTTC. Translating gives CASSRTSGGYNEQFF.

This chain uses TRBV10-3 with TRBJ2-1, with 10 nucleotides matching TRBD2. There are 13 residues in the CDR3. In germline, CDR1 is ENHRY, CDR2 SYGVKD. Trimming cost V 11 bases and J 8 bases; bases outside gene matches: 9. The CDR3 loop is CAVRLAGGDEQFF. The CDR3 DNA sequence: TGTGCCGTTAGACTAGCGGGTGGGGATGAGCAGTTCTTC.

The chain recombines TRBV28 with TRBJ2-7; a possible D gene is TRBD1 (5 bases). The CDR3 spans 13 residues. Between the trimmed V and J ends, which lost 4 bases and 3 bases, there was a span of 10 bases. The V gene's germline CDR1 is MDHEN and CDR2 SYDVKM. CDR3 sequence: CASSSTGNYEQYF. CDR3 DNA: TGTGCCAGCAGTTCAACAGGAAACTACGAGCAGTACTTC.

The V gene is TRBV10-3, the J gene TRBJ2-3; 10 bases fit TRBD2. The CDR3 length is 15 residues. Germline V gene lookup returns CDR1 ENHRY and CDR2 SYGVKD. V lost 5 bases and J lost 1; bases outside the gene matches: 3. CDR3 DNA sequence: TGTGCCATCAGTAATGGACTAGCGGGCACAGATACGCAGTATTTT. It is translated as CAISNGLAGTDTQYF.

V usage is TRBV19 and J usage is TRBJ2-2; TRBD1 might be the D (5 bases). Trimming removed 8 bases at V and 3 bases at J, with 13 bases between. This CDR3 is 14 amino acids long. Germline CDR1 is LNHDA and CDR2 is SQIVND (reference sequence). This chain's CDR3 is CASLTSGYTGELFF. The CDR3 region has the DNA TGTGCCAGTTTAACTTCAGGGTACACCGGGGAGCTGTTTTTT. The variable domain in full, with the rest retrieved from reference TRBV19 and TRBJ2-2, is DGGITQSPKYLFRKEGQNVTLSCEQNLNHDAMYWYRQDPGQGLRLIYYSQIVNDFQKGDIAEGYSVSREKKESFPLTVTSAQKNPTAFYLCASLTSGYTGELFFGEGSRLTVL.

The rearrangement uses TRBV5-6 and TRBJ2-2, with D possibly TRBD1 on 6 matching bases. Trimming removed 0 bases at V and 4 bases at J, with 7 bases between. Per the germline V gene, CDR1 is SGHDT and CDR2 is YYEEEE. This CDR3 contains 14 residues. The CDR3 is CASSLVGGTGELFF. The CDR3, as DNA: TGTGCCAGCAGCTTGGTAGGGGGCACCGGGGAGCTGTTTTTT. The full variable domain, with the rest looked up from reference TRBV5-6 and TRBJ2-2, is DAGVTQSPTHLIKTRGQQVTLRCSPKSGHDTVSWYQQALGQGPQFIFQYYEEEERQRGNFPDRFSGHQFPNYSSELNVNALLLGDSALYLCASSLVGGTGELFFGEGSRLTVL.

The V call is TRBV7-6, the J call TRBJ2-1, with TRBD2 as a possible D gene (6 bases). The germline V and J ends were trimmed by 3 bases and 8 bases, with 23 bases remaining between them. Germline CDR1 reads SGHVS; CDR2 reads FNYEAQ. This CDR3 spans 17 amino acids. The CDR3 protein is CASSFFFPGVTGDEQFF. Written as DNA, the CDR3 is TGTGCCAGCAGCTTTTTTTTTCCGGGAGTTACAGGTGATGAGCAGTTCTTC.